This record concerns one TCR beta chain sequence. These data originate in a study of blood T cell repertoires in COVID-19. At the level of the study: Sources were T cells, B-cell-depleted T cells, or PBMCs; the material itself was cDNA or gDNA.

In germline, CDR1 is SGHTA, CDR2 FQGTGA. V was clipped by 5 bases and J by 2 bases, with 28 bases between them. CDR3 length: 20 amino acids. Participants, about 18 to 90 years old, spanned under 30 US areas. Allocation to cohorts depended on clinical history reported by the participants. Donors in Cohort 3 who had recovered were those with two negative PCRs, healthcare professional clearance, or resolution of their symptoms. Assay: immunoSEQ multiplex PCR; the TCRdb copy retains only in-frame clones and omits some. The data contain around 300,000 clones, roughly 87% of them singletons. This receptor was identified in a woman aged 25 to 39 who had recovered from COVID-19. Sequenced: PBMCs or T cells enriched from blood (not recorded which). The chain employs TRBV7-3 and TRBJ2-1; tentatively, D is TRBD2 (5 bases). The CDR3 nucleotides read TGTGCCAGCAGCCCCACAGTCGGACTCCAAATCGGGCTACCCTACAATGAGCAGTTCTTC. Amino acid sequence: CASSPTVGLQIGLPYNEQFF.